Listed here are 29 T cell receptor beta chains from one sample, sequenced in a study of siplizumab effects on memory and regulatory T cells. TCRdb's copy holds only in-frame clones and misses some; the assay was immunoSEQ multiplex PCR. Here the sample spans more than 85,000 clones, 92% being singletons. Source material: Tregs sorted from blood. The receptors derive from a human donor in good health.

This clone was recorded only once. The chain is built from TRBV6-1 and TRBJ2-1; a possible D gene is TRBD1 (5 bases). The CDR3 is 13 amino acids. V gave up 7 bases and J gave up 7 bases, with 14 bases separating them. Per germline, CDR1 MNHNS and CDR2 SASEGT. The CDR3 reads CASTRDSWNEQFF. The CDR3 DNA sequence: TGTGCCAGCACTCGAGACAGCTGGAATGAGCAGTTCTTC.

This chain uses TRBV29-1 with TRBJ2-7; 7 nucleotides match TRBD1. The CDR3 consists of 15 residues. After removal of 5 bases from V and 0 bases from J, the junction contained 10 bases not matched to a gene. CDR1 is SQVTM, CDR2 ANQGSEA, per germline. The CDR3 bases are TGCAGCGTTCTCTATAGGGGGCTAATCTCCTACGAGCAGTACTTC. This gives the protein CSVLYRGLISYEQYF.

This sequence joins TRBV7-8 and TRBJ1-1; possible D gene TRBD1, 5 bases. The CDR3 extends over 19 amino acids. Germline assignment: CDR1 SGHVS and CDR2 FQNEAQ. V dropped 2 bases and J dropped 5 bases, with 27 bases sitting between them. In DNA, the CDR3 is TGTGCCAGCAGCTTATCTTCGTTTTTGAGGGATCGGGGACGGACTGAAGCTTTCTTT. Protein: CASSLSSFLRDRGRTEAFF.

The rearrangement uses TRBV5-8 and TRBJ1-6; possibly TRBD1 for D (5 bases). Trimming cost V 1 base and J 6 bases, with 14 bases left between them. Germline V gene lookup returns CDR1 SGHTS and CDR2 YDEGEE. The CDR3 consists of 16 residues. The DNA for the CDR3 is TGTGCCAGCAGCTTGATGAAAGGGGCAGGTAATTCACCCCTCCACTTT. Protein sequence: CASSLMKGAGNSPLHF.

The rearrangement uses TRBV18 and TRBJ2-4; D ambiguous. This CDR3 is built from 15 residues. CDR1 and CDR2 (germline): KGHSH, LQKENI. Trimming left V 3 bases short and J 1 base short, with 10 bases between. The DNA for the CDR3 is TGTGCCAGCTCACCGCAGACGGTCGCCAAAAACATTCAGTACTTC. Amino acids: CASSPQTVAKNIQYF. The variable domain in full, completed from reference TRBV18 and TRBJ2-4, reads NAGVMQNPRHLVRRRGQEARLRCSPMKGHSHVYWYRQLPEEGLKFMVYLQKENIIDESGMPKERFSAEFPKEGPSILRIQQVVRGDSAAYFCASSPQTVAKNIQYFGAGTRLSVL.

The chain recombines TRBV5-1 with TRBJ1-2; unclear D gene. V lost 4 bases and J 1 base, leaving 5 bases between the germline ends. Germline-derived CDR1 and CDR2 are SGHRS and YFSETQ. The CDR3 is 12 residues long. The CDR3 DNA follows: TGCGCCAGCAGCGATGATAACTATGGCTACACCTTC. This encodes CASSDDNYGYTF.

The V gene is TRBV2, the J gene TRBJ2-3; no definite D call. The germline V gene encodes CDR1 SNHLY and CDR2 FYNNEI. Trimming shortened V by 3 bases and J by 6 bases, and 16 bases separated the two germline ends. The length of the CDR3 is 15 residues. DNA for the CDR3: TGTGCCAGCAGTGATACGGTTTTAAGGGTGGATACGCAGTATTTT. Translating gives CASSDTVLRVDTQYF. The complete variable domain, with remaining parts taken from reference TRBV2 and TRBJ2-3, reads EPEVTQTPSHQVTQMGQEVILRCVPISNHLYFYWYRQILGQKVEFLVSFYNNEISEKSEIFDDQFSVERPDGSNFTLKIRSTKLEDSAMYFCASSDTVLRVDTQYFGPGTRLTVL.

The CDR3 DNA follows: TGTGCCAGCAGCCCGGCGGGACCCACCCTGTACAATGAGCAGTTCTTC. It is translated as CASSPAGPTLYNEQFF. This rearrangement joins TRBV5-4 to TRBJ2-1; a possible D gene is TRBD2 (6 bases). The CDR3 runs 16 residues. Trimming cost V 4 bases and J 4 bases, with 18 bases left between them. Germline assignment: CDR1 SGHNT and CDR2 YYREEE (reference sequence).

Comment on this clone: In the same sample, other DNA sequences code for this CDR3. The chain couples TRBV7-8 to TRBJ2-3; no firm D call. This CDR3 has 12 residues. The germline V and J ends were trimmed by 2 bases and 4 bases, with 4 bases remaining between them. The V gene's germline CDR1 is SGHVS and CDR2 FQNEAQ. The CDR3 DNA is TGTGCCAGCAGCTTAAGGGCAGATACGCAGTATTTT. It yields the protein CASSLRADTQYF.

The chain joins TRBV10-1 to TRBJ2-1, with 7 bases identical to TRBD2. Losses at the gene ends were 5 bases for V and 0 bases for J; bases not matched to a gene: 4. The CDR3 runs to 15 residues. Germline V gene sequence: CDR1 WNHNN, CDR2 SYGVQD (reference sequence). The CDR3 DNA reads as TGCGCCAGCAGTCCCGCGGGAGTCTCCTACAATGAGCAGTTCTTC. It is translated as CASSPAGVSYNEQFF.

This clone has only one observation. The rearrangement links TRBV18 to TRBJ2-5; unclear D gene. This CDR3 has 14 amino acids. Trimming pared 2 bases from V and 4 bases from J, leaving 11 bases between. CDR1 and CDR2 from the germline V gene are KGHSH and LQKENI. CDR3 protein: CASSPGVVGETQYF. CDR3 nucleotides: TGTGCCAGCTCACCAGGGGTAGTCGGAGAGACCCAGTACTTC.

The chain joins TRBV12-5 to TRBJ1-2; D remains unclear. V lost 6 bases and J lost 4, with 12 bases in between. This CDR3 has 13 residues. The germline V gene has CDR1 LGHNT and CDR2 FRNRAP. The CDR3 loop is CASGLPGSYGYTF. The CDR3 DNA follows: TGTGCTAGTGGCCTACCGGGCTCCTATGGCTACACCTTC.

This clone was observed a handful of times. J is TRBJ1-1 and V is TRBV6-1; D unresolved. The CDR3 is 13 residues long. Germline V gene sequence: CDR1 MNHNS, CDR2 SASEGT. V was cut by 7 bases and J by 1 base, with 10 bases left in between. The CDR3 reads CASKWNQNTEAFF. The CDR3 DNA follows: TGTGCCAGCAAATGGAACCAGAACACTGAAGCTTTCTTT.

The gene calls are TRBV5-6 and TRBJ1-2; 8 bases agree with TRBD1. This CDR3 is 13 amino acids long. Unmatched junction bases numbered 7, after V lost 4 bases and J lost 8 bases. The germline V gene has CDR1 SGHDT and CDR2 YYEEEE. Here the CDR3 reads CASSMDRVWGYTF. CDR3 sequence (DNA): TGTGCCAGCAGCATGGACAGGGTTTGGGGCTACACCTTC.

This chain links TRBV2 with TRBJ2-3; D is unclear. V lost 4 bases to trimming and J lost 3 bases, with 8 bases between them. This CDR3 has 13 amino acids. Germline CDR1 reads SNHLY; CDR2 reads FYNNEI. The chain's CDR3 is CASSVSETDTQYF. CDR3 nucleotides: TGTGCCAGCAGTGTGTCCGAGACAGATACGCAGTATTTT. The whole variable domain, filled in from reference TRBV2 and TRBJ2-3, reads EPEVTQTPSHQVTQMGQEVILRCVPISNHLYFYWYRQILGQKVEFLVSFYNNEISEKSEIFDDQFSVERPDGSNFTLKIRSTKLEDSAMYFCASSVSETDTQYFGPGTRLTVL.

V gene TRBV7-9 combines with J gene TRBJ2-1, with D tentatively TRBD1 (6 bases). V was shortened by 1 base and J by 8 bases, with 12 bases between the two germline ends. In germline, CDR1 is SEHNR, CDR2 FQNEAQ (reference sequence). This CDR3 has 14 residues. The CDR3 spells CASSLGQATDEQFF. CDR3 sequence (DNA): TGTGCCAGCAGCTTAGGACAGGCCACAGATGAGCAGTTCTTC.

The rearrangement uses TRBV5-6 and TRBJ1-3; 9 positions match TRBD1. V was clipped by 6 bases and J by 2 bases; unmatched bases: 15. Germline V gene data show CDR1 as SGHDT and CDR2 as YYEEEE. The CDR3 totals 18 residues. CDR3 in DNA: TGTGCCAGCATCCTATTCGGGACAGGGAAGAGCGCTGGAAACACCATATATTTT. Encoded protein: CASILFGTGKSAGNTIYF.

This chain joins TRBV11-1 and TRBJ2-1; 10 nucleotides match TRBD2. Germline V gene sequence: CDR1 SGHAT, CDR2 FQDESV (reference sequence). The CDR3 has 18 residues. V dropped 4 bases and J dropped 0; count of bases not matched to a gene: 9. CDR3 DNA: TGTGCCAGCAGCTCGGGACTAGCGCGATCCAGCTCCTACAATGAGCAGTTCTTC. Translating gives CASSSGLARSSSYNEQFF.

The genes are TRBV18 and TRBJ1-6; 8 bases align to TRBD1. The CDR3 extends over 17 amino acids. J lost 6 bases, V lost 3 bases, and 10 bases had no gene match. The germline gives CDR1 KGHSH, CDR2 LQKENI. This chain's CDR3 is CASSPLRADRVNSPLHF. In DNA, the CDR3 is TGTGCCAGCTCACCCCTCCGCGCGGACAGGGTTAATTCACCCCTCCACTTT.

The chain is built from TRBV5-1 and TRBJ2-5; the match to TRBD2 covers 7 bases. The junction had 0 bases not matched to a gene; V was cut back by 3 bases and J by 4 bases. Germline V gene lookup returns CDR1 SGHRS and CDR2 YFSETQ. The CDR3 covers 12 residues. The CDR3 DNA follows: TGCGCCAGCAGCTGGGAGGGAGAGACCCAGTACTTC. Protein sequence: CASSWEGETQYF.

V and J are TRBV5-1 and TRBJ2-3, with no clear D. This CDR3 has 14 amino acids. Trimming left V 4 bases short and J 4 bases short, with 13 bases between. The germline V gene has CDR1 SGHRS and CDR2 YFSETQ. CDR3 bases: TGCGCCAGCAGCAGCCCTCGAGTTGCAGATACGCAGTATTTT. Its protein is CASSSPRVADTQYF.

The chain combines TRBV11-2 with TRBJ1-2; 11 nucleotides line up with TRBD1. The germline V gene encodes CDR1 SGHAT and CDR2 FQNNGV. CDR3 length: 15 amino acids. The V gene end was trimmed by 5 bases and the J gene end by 6 bases; junction bases not matched to a gene: 8. CDR3 bases: TGTGCCAGCAGCCCCGGACAGGGGGCGATGGATGGCTACACCTTC. Its protein is CASSPGQGAMDGYTF.

The count of this clone is one. The rearrangement uses TRBV28 and TRBJ1-2, with 7 positions matching TRBD1. The CDR3 is 16 residues long. Germline CDR1 is MDHEN and CDR2 is SYDVKM. V lost 0 bases, J lost 1 base, and 5 bases stayed unmatched. CDR3 in amino acids: CASSLWTGIYNYGYTF. In DNA, the CDR3 is TGTGCCAGCAGTTTATGGACAGGGATTTATAACTATGGCTACACCTTC.

The genes are TRBV5-1 and TRBJ2-3, with 8 bases aligning to TRBD1. The CDR3 is made up of 16 amino acids. V gave up 5 bases and J gave up 1 base; unmatched junction bases: 9. CDR1 and CDR2 from the germline V gene are SGHRS and YFSETQ. CDR3 region: CASSLRETGGTDTQYF. CDR3 coding DNA: TGCGCCAGCAGTCTAAGAGAGACAGGGGGCACAGATACGCAGTATTTT.

This chain joins TRBV7-2 and TRBJ2-3; D is perhaps TRBD1 (5 bases). Germline CDR1 is SGHTA and CDR2 is FQGNSA. The CDR3 has 16 residues. Trimming left V 1 base short and J 1 base short, with 12 bases between. CDR3 sequence: CASSLDTGQGTDTQYF. CDR3 sequence (DNA): TGTGCCAGCAGCTTAGATACAGGCCAGGGCACAGATACGCAGTATTTT.

The chain is built from TRBV5-1 and TRBJ2-1, with D maybe TRBD2 (5 bases). The CDR3 extends over 15 amino acids. CDR1 and CDR2 (germline): SGHRS, YFSETQ. Trimming took off 4 bases at V and 7 bases at J, with 18 bases between the two ends. The CDR3 is CASSPEGSSMNEQFF. CDR3 DNA sequence: TGCGCCAGCAGCCCCGAGGGATCCTCGATGAATGAGCAGTTCTTC. Based on the CDR3 plus reference TRBV5-1 and TRBJ2-1, the full variable domain is KAGVTQTPRYLIKTRGQQVTLSCSPISGHRSVSWYQQTPGQGLQFLFEYFSETQRNKGNFPGRFSGRQFSNSRSEMNVSTLELGDSALYLCASSPEGSSMNEQFFGPGTRLTVL.

The count of this clone is one. This CDR3 is CASSPLSPGGYSNQPQHF. As DNA, the CDR3 is TGTGCCAGTAGTCCCCTATCGCCAGGAGGCTATAGCAATCAGCCCCAGCATTTT. J is TRBJ1-5 and V is TRBV19; the D is unclear. V was pared by 5 bases and J by 0 bases, with 20 bases between. Germline CDR1 reads LNHDA; CDR2 reads SQIVND (reference sequence). The CDR3 length is 18 residues.

DNA of the CDR3: TGTGCCAGCTCACCACCGTTACGGGGTGGAAATGAGCAGTTCTTC. Protein: CASSPPLRGGNEQFF. The rearrangement links TRBV18 to TRBJ2-1, with D tentatively TRBD2 (5 bases). The CDR3 has 15 amino acids. Looked up from germline, CDR1 is KGHSH and CDR2 is LQKENI. Trimming shortened V by 0 bases and J by 7 bases, and 13 bases separated the two germline ends.

The chain joins TRBV6-5 to TRBJ1-2, with 8 bases that match TRBD1. The V gene end was trimmed by 6 bases and the J gene end by 4 bases; junction bases not matched to a gene: 4. This CDR3 comprises 13 residues. Looked up from germline, CDR1 is MNHEY and CDR2 is SVGAGI. CDR3 residues: CASRRTGGYGYTF. In nucleotides, the CDR3 is TGTGCCAGCAGACGCACAGGGGGCTATGGCTACACCTTC.